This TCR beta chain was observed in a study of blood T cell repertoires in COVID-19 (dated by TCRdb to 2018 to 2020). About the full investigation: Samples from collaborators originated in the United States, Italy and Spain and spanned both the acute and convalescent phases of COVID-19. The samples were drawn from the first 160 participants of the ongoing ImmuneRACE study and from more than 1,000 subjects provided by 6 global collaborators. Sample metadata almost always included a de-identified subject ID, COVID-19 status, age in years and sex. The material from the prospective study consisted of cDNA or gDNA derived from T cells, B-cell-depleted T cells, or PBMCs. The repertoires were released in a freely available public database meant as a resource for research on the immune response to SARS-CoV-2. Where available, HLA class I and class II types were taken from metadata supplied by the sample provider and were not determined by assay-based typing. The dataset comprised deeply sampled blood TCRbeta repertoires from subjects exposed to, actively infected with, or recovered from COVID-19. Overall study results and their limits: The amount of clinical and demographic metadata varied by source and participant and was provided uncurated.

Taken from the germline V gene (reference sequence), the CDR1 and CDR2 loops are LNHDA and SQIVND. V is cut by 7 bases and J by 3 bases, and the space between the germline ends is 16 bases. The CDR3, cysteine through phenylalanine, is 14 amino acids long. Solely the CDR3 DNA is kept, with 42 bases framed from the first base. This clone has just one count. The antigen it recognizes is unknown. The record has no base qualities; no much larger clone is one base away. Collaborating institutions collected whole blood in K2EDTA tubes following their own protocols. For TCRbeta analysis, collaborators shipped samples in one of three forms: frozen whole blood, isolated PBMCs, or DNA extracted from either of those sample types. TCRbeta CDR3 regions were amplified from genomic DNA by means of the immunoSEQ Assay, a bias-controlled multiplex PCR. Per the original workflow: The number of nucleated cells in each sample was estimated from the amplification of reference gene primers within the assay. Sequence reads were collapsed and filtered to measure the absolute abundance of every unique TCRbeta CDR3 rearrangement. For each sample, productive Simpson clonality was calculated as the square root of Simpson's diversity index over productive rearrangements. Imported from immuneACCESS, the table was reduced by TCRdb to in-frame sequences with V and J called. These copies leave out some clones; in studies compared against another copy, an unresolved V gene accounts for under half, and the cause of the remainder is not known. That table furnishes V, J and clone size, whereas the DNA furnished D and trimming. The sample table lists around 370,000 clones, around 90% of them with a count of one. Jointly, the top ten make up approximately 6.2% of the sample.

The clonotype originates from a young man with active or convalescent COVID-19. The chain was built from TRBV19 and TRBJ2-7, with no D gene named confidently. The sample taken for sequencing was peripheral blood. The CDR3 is CASTDQVGGYEQYF. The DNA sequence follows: TGTGCCAGTACCGACCAAGTCGGCGGCTACGAGCAGTACTTC. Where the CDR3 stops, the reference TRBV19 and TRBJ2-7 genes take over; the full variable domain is DGGITQSPKYLFRKEGQNVTLSCEQNLNHDAMYWYRQDPGQGLRLIYYSQIVNDFQKGDIAEGYSVSREKKESFPLTVTSAQKNPTAFYLCASTDQVGGYEQYFGPGTRLTVT.